This T cell receptor (beta chain) is from a study of blood T cells in healthy people across ages. V was cut by 4 bases and J by 8 bases, with 18 bases left in between. In germline, CDR1 is LGHDT, CDR2 YNNKEL (reference sequence). This CDR3 is 14 amino acids long. Peripheral blood from each donor was collected in a volume of roughly 9.8 milliliters. A second PCR, run for about 7 to 12 cycles, used a sample-barcoded 5' primer plus a J-beta primer mix. TCRdb fed the 5' RACE reads into MiXCR, producing one record per CDR3 protein. The sample has about 580,000 distinct CDR3 sequences; under 55% are singletons.

The TCR comes from a man of 80 years or more in good health. Sequencing used blood. The rearrangement uses TRBV3-1 and TRBJ2-7; D is uncertain. The CDR3 sequence: CASSPPGPSIKQYF. The CDR3, as DNA: TGTGCCAGCAGCCCCCCGGGTCCTTCGATCAAGCAGTACTTC.